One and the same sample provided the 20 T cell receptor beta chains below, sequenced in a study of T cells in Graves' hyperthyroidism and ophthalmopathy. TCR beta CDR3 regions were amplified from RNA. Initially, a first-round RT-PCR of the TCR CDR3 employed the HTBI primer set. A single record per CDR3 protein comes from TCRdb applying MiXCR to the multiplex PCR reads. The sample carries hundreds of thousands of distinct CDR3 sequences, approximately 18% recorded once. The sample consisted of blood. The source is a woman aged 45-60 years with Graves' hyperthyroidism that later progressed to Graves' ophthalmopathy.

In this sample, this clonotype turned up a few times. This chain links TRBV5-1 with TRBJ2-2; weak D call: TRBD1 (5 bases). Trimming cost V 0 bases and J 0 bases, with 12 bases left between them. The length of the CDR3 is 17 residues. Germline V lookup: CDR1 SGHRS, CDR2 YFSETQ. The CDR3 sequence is CASSLGLDTSNTGELFF. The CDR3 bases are TGCGCCAGCAGCTTGGGTCTGGACACCTCGAACACCGGGGAGCTGTTTTTT.

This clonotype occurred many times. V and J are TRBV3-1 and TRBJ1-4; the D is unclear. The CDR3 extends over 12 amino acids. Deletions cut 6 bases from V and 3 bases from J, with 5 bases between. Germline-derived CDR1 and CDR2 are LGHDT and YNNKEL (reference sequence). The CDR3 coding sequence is TGTGCCAGCAGAGCAGCTAATGAAAAACTGTTTTTT. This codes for CASRAANEKLFF.

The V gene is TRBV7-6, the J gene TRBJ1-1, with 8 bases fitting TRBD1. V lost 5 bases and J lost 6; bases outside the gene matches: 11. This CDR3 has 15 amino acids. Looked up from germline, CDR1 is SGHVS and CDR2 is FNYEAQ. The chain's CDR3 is CASSKEGQGRAEAFF. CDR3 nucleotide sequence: TGTGCCAGCAGCAAAGAAGGACAGGGTCGCGCTGAAGCTTTCTTT.

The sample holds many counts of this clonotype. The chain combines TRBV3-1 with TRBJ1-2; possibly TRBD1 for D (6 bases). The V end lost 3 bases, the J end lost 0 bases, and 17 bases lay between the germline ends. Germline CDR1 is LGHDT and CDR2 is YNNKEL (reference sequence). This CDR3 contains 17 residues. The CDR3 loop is CASSHRPRDMTNYGYTF. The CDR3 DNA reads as TGTGCCAGCAGCCACCGACCCCGGGACATGACTAACTATGGCTACACCTTC.

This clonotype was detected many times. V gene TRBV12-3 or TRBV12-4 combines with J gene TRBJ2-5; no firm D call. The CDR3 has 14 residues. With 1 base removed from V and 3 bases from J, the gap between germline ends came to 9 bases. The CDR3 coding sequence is TGTGCCAGCAGTTTAGATCGAGGAAAAGAGACCCAGTACTTC. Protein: CASSLDRGKETQYF.

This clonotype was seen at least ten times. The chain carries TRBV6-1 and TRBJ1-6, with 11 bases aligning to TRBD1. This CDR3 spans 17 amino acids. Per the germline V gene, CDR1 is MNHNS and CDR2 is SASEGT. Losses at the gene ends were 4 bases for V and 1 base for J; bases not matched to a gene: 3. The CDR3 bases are TGTGCCAGCAGTGGGACAGGGGGCGCATCCTATAATTCACCCCTCCACTTT. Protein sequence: CASSGTGGASYNSPLHF.

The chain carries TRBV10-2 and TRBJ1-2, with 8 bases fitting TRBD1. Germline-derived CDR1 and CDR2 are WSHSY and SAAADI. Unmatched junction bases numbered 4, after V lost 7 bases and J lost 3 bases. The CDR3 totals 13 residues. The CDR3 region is CASTTGEDYGYTF. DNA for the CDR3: TGCGCCAGCACGACAGGGGAGGACTATGGCTACACCTTC.

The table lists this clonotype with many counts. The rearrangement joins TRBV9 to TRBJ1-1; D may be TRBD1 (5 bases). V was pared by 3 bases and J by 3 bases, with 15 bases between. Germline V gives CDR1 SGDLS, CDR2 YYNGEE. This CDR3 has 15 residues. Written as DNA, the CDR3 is TGTGCCAGCAGCGAGGGGTTCGACCCAGACACTGAAGCTTTCTTT. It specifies CASSEGFDPDTEAFF.

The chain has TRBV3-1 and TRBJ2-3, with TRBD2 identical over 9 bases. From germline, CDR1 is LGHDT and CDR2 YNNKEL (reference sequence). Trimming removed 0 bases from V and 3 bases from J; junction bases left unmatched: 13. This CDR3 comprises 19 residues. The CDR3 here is CASSQEERASGAGTDTQYF. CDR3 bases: TGTGCCAGCAGCCAAGAGGAAAGGGCTAGCGGGGCAGGAACAGATACGCAGTATTTT.

In DNA form, the CDR3 reads TGTGCCAGCAGCTTCACGTCGGGGGGATGGAAAGGAAACACCATATATTTT. It is translated as CASSFTSGGWKGNTIYF. The chain uses TRBV5-8 and TRBJ1-3; weak D call: TRBD1 (5 bases). Trimming stripped 2 bases from V and 4 bases from J, with 19 bases between. The CDR3 contains 17 residues. The germline CDR1 and CDR2 sequences are SGHTS and YDEGEE.

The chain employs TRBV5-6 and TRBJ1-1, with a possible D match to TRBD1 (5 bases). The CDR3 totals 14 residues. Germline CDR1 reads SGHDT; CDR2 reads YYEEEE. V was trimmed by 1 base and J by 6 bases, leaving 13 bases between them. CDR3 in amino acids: CASSLFRGGPEAFF. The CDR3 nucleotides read TGTGCCAGCAGCTTGTTTAGGGGAGGCCCTGAAGCTTTCTTT.

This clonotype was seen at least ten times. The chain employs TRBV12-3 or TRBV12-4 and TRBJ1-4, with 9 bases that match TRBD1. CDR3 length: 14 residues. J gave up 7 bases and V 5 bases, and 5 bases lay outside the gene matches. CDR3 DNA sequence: TGTGCCAGCAGTGCTACAGGGGGCAGTGAAAAACTGTTTTTT. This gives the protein CASSATGGSEKLFF.

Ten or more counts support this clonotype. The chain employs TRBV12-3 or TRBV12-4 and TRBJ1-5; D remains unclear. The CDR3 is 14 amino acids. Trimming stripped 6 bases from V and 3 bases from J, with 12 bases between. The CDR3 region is CASSRDGDNQPQHF. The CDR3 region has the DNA TGTGCCAGCAGCAGAGACGGGGACAATCAGCCCCAGCATTTT.

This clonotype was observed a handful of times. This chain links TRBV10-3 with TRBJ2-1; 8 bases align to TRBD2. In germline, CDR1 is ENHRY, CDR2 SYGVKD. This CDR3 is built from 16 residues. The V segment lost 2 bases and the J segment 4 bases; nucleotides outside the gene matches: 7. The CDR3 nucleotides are TGTGCCATCAGTGAGCGCGGGGCGGGGGGATACAATGAGCAGTTCTTC. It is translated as CAISERGAGGYNEQFF.

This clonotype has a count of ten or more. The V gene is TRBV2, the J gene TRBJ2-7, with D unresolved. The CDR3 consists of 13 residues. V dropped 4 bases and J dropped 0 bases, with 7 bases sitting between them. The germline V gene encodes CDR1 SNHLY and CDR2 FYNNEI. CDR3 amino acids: CASSAGDSYEQYF. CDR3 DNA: TGTGCCAGCAGTGCTGGGGACTCCTACGAGCAGTACTTC.

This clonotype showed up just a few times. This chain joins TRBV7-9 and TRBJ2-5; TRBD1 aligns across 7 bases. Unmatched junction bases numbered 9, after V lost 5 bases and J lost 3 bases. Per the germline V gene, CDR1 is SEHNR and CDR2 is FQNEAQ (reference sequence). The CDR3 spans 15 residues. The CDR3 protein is CASSRPGQQKETQYF. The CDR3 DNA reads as TGTGCCAGCAGCCGTCCGGGACAGCAGAAAGAGACCCAGTACTTC.

CDR3 coding DNA: TGTGCCAGCAGTTCTGCGGGACTACTAAGAGCGGCCCAGTACTTC. This encodes CASSSAGLLRAAQYF. This sequence joins TRBV11-2 and TRBJ2-5; 7 nucleotides line up with TRBD2. There are 15 residues in the CDR3. With V trimmed by 6 bases and J by 9 bases, 16 bases remained unmatched. The germline V gene encodes CDR1 SGHAT and CDR2 FQNNGV.

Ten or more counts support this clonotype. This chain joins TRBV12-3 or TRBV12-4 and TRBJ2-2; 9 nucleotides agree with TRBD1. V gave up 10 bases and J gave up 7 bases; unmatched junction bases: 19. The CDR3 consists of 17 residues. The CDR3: CATLLPLQGASGGELFF. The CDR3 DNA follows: TGTGCCACCCTATTACCTCTACAGGGGGCGTCGGGCGGGGAGCTGTTTTTT.

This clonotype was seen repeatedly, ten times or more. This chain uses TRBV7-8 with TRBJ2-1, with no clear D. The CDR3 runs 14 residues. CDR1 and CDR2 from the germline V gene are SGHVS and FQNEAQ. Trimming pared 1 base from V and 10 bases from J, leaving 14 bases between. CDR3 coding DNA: TGTGCCAGCAGCTTAGTGGCCCCGGCCAGGGAGCAGTTCTTC. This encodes CASSLVAPAREQFF.

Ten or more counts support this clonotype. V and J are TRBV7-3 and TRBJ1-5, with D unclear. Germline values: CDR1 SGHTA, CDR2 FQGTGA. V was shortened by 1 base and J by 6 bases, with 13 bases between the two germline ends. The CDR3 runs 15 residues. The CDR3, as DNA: TGTGCCAGCAGCTTAAATGGGCAGTCGGGTCAGCCCCAGCATTTT. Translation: CASSLNGQSGQPQHF. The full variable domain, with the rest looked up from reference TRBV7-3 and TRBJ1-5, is GAGVSQTPSNKVTEKGKYVELRCDPISGHTALYWYRQSLGQGPEFLIYFQGTGAADDSGLPNDRFFAVRPEGSVSTLKIQRTERGDSAVYLCASSLNGQSGQPQHFGDGTRLSIL.